Listed below are T cell receptor beta chains from one sample, sequenced in a study of blood T cell repertoires in COVID-19. This table comes from immunoSEQ multiplex PCR, and its TCRdb copy is limited to in-frame clones, with some not included. The sample consists of 100,000 to 150,000 clones, 65% to 85% of them appearing once. The sample comprised peripheral blood. The receptors stem from a man younger than 40 with COVID-19, enrolled during active disease. CDR3s include the opening cysteine and the closing phenylalanine or tryptophan. The order of the fields is clone size, J gene, D gene, V gene, CDR3 DNA, CDR3 protein. The D gene is left open where the match is weak. The size field is filled for only some rows; it gives once, few, many or a size class.

>.|TRBJ1-3|.|TRBV10-3
TGTGCCATCAGTGATATAGACAGGGGAAACACCATATATTTT
CAISDIDRGNTIYF
>.|TRBJ2-1|TRBD1|TRBV5-1
TGCGCCAGCAGCTTGGGGGTGGGACAGGCCTACAATGAGCAGTTCTTC
CASSLGVGQAYNEQFF
>.|TRBJ2-3|TRBD2|TRBV19
TGTGCCAGTACCAAACTAGCGGGCGGCACAGATACGCAGTATTTT
CASTKLAGGTDTQYF
>few|TRBJ1-1|.|TRBV5-4
TGTGCCAGCAGCTTGTCTCGGGGATCCACTGAAGCTTTCTTT
CASSLSRGSTEAFF
>.|TRBJ1-1|TRBD1|TRBV6-2/TRBV6-3
TGTGCCAGCAGTCGACAGGGGTTCACTGAAGCTTTCTTT
CASSRQGFTEAFF
>.|TRBJ2-7|.|TRBV24-1
TGTGCCACCAGTGATAATCGGGGGTACGAGCAGTACTTC
CATSDNRGYEQYF
>.|TRBJ1-2|TRBD1|TRBV7-3
TGTGCCAGCAGCTTGGGGGACAGGGGTTTCGGCTACACCTTC
CASSLGDRGFGYTF
>.|TRBJ2-2|.|TRBV5-1
TGCGCCAGCAGCGCCGACAAGAACACCGGGGAGCTGTTTTTT
CASSADKNTGELFF
>.|TRBJ2-5|TRBD2|TRBV11-2
TGTGCCAGCAGATCATCCCCTTCCCTAGCGGGAGGGACCCAGTACTTC
CASRSSPSLAGGTQYF
>.|TRBJ1-6|.|TRBV28
TGTGCCAGCAGTTCCCCCCAGGTCCCGAAGAATTCACCCCTCCACTTT
CASSSPQVPKNSPLHF
>.|TRBJ2-7|TRBD1|TRBV5-6
TGTGCCAGCAGCTTTACAGGGGGTTTTAACTACGAGCAGTACTTC
CASSFTGGFNYEQYF
>.|TRBJ1-5|.|TRBV12-3/TRBV12-4
TGTGCCAGCAGTATGACTGACGATCAGCCCCAGCATTTT
CASSMTDDQPQHF
>.|TRBJ1-5|TRBD1|TRBV30
TGTGCCTGGAGTGGACGACAGGGCTATAGCAATCAGCCCCAGCATTTT
CAWSGRQGYSNQPQHF
>.|TRBJ2-5|TRBD1|TRBV5-4
TGTGCCAGCAGCCTGCAGGGGGACAAAGAGACCCAGTACTTC
CASSLQGDKETQYF
>.|TRBJ1-5|.|TRBV6-1
TGTGCCAGCAGTGAAACCGTCAGTTATAATCAGCCCCAGCATTTT
CASSETVSYNQPQHF
>.|TRBJ1-3|.|TRBV15
TGTGCCACCAGCAGAGATCGCGAGGCGGGAAACACCATATATTTT
CATSRDREAGNTIYF
>.|TRBJ1-1|.|TRBV19
TGTGCCAGTAGTACCCACGAGGGCGGCAGGAACACTGAAGCTTTCTTT
CASSTHEGGRNTEAFF
>few|TRBJ1-5|.|TRBV18
TGTGCCAGCTCACCAACAGGGCGGGATCAGCCCCAGCATTTT
CASSPTGRDQPQHF
>medium-sized|TRBJ1-1|.|TRBV11-3
TGTGCCAGCAGCTTAGATTCGACAGCCGATGAAGCTTTCTTT
CASSLDSTADEAFF
>once|TRBJ2-1|TRBD2|TRBV28
TGTGCCAGCAGTTTATATAGCCTACGGCGGGAGAGGGTTGAGCAGTTCTTC
CASSLYSLRRERVEQFF
>.|TRBJ1-6|.|TRBV5-5
TGTGCCAGCAGCTTGTTTTTGAGCATGAGCTCCTATAATTCACCCCTCCACTTT
CASSLFLSMSSYNSPLHF
>.|TRBJ1-4|.|TRBV2
TGTGCCAGCAGTGGACAGTCTTATAATGAAAAACTGTTTTTT
CASSGQSYNEKLFF
>.|TRBJ1-2|TRBD1|TRBV5-4
TGTGCCAGCAGCTTGCTGGACAGGATTAACTATGGCTACACCTTC
CASSLLDRINYGYTF
>.|TRBJ2-3|.|TRBV30
TGTGCCTGGAGTGCCAGTACCTCTAGCACAGATACGCAGTATTTT
CAWSASTSSTDTQYF
>.|TRBJ2-7|TRBD2|TRBV7-2
TGTGCCAGCAGCTTAGAAGGACTAGTGGATTACGAGCAGTACTTC
CASSLEGLVDYEQYF